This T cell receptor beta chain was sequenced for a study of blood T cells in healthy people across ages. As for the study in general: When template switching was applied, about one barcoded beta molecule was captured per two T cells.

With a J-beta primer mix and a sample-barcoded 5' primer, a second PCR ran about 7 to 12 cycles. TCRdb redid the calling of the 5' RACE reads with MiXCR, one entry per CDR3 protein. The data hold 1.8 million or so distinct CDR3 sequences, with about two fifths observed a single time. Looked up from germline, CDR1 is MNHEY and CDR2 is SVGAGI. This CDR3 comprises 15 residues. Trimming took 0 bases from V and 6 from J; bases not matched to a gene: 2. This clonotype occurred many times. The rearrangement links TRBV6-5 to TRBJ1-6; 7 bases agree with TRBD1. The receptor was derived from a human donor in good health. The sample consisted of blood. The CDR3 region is CASSYSGTVNSPLHF. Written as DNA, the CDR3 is TGTGCCAGCAGTTACTCTGGGACAGTTAATTCACCCCTCCACTTT.